These 17 T cell receptor beta chains were sequenced from one sample in a study of CD8 T cells in Susac syndrome (dated 2019 in TCRdb). Libraries were prepared through the immunoSEQ multiplex PCR assay. RNA was extracted using the RNeasy kit, and about 0.45 to 1 ug of the RNA was reverse transcribed with random hexamers. The public reads were run again by TCRdb, first through fastp at Q25 and then through MiXCR, and only productive beta chains were kept. Each CDR3 protein gets just one entry, which takes the most common genes and DNA from the rows behind it. The sample has just over 150,000 distinct CDR3 sequences on record, approximately 95% of them singletons. In total, the top ten clones hold approximately 0.17% of the sample. Sequencing was performed on CD4+ T cells from PBMCs. These receptors were taken from a human donor with Susac syndrome.

This clonotype has a single count. The chain carries TRBV20-1 and TRBJ2-1; 11 bases are shared with TRBD2. The junction had 7 bases not matched to a gene; V was cut back by 6 bases and J by 3 bases. The CDR3 has 15 residues. CDR1 DFQATT and CDR2 SNEGSKA come from the germline V gene (reference sequence). CDR3 residues: CSAWVAGGIYNEQFF. The CDR3 DNA follows: TGCAGTGCCTGGGTAGCGGGGGGGATCTACAATGAGCAGTTCTTC.

This chain links TRBV7-3 with TRBJ2-7; D is perhaps TRBD2 (6 bases). Looked up from germline, CDR1 is SGHTA and CDR2 is FQGTGA. Trimming removed 2 bases at V and 0 bases at J, with 11 bases between. The CDR3 contains 15 residues. Written as DNA, the CDR3 is TGTGCCAGCAGCTTAGGGAGGCTCTCCTCCTACGAGCAGTACTTC. Its protein product is CASSLGRLSSYEQYF.

The chain joins TRBV10-3 to TRBJ1-6; D unresolved. CDR3 length equals 14 residues. Germline CDR1 and CDR2: ENHRY and SYGVKD. V shed 8 bases and J shed 7 bases, with 15 bases lying between them. In nucleotides, the CDR3 is TGTGCCATCCAATCTGAGTGGAGGAATTCACCCCTCCACTTT. Amino acids: CAIQSEWRNSPLHF.

This clonotype was recorded only once. The chain couples TRBV20-1 to TRBJ1-5; D uncertain. Per the germline V gene, CDR1 is DFQATT and CDR2 is SNEGSKA (reference sequence). The CDR3 is made up of 12 amino acids. V lost 2 bases, J lost 5 bases, and 7 bases lay in between. The CDR3 DNA is TGCAGTGCTAGAAGCCCGGATCAGCCCCAGCATTTT. It encodes CSARSPDQPQHF.

This chain links TRBV29-1 with TRBJ2-5, with D maybe TRBD1 (6 bases). The CDR3 length is 13 residues. V shed 4 bases and J shed 4 bases, with 13 bases lying between them. Germline CDR1 is SQVTM and CDR2 is ANQGSEA. The CDR3 region is CSVAQGGGETQYF. In DNA form, the CDR3 reads TGCAGCGTTGCCCAAGGGGGTGGAGAGACCCAGTACTTC.

V is TRBV4-2 and J is TRBJ2-4, with D perhaps matching TRBD1 (6 bases). The CDR3 sequence is 14 residues long. Trimming left V 4 bases short and J 5 bases short, with 12 bases between. Germline V gene sequence: CDR1 LGHNA, CDR2 YNFKEQ. The CDR3 protein is CASSLGAGQNIQYF. In DNA, the CDR3 is TGTGCCAGCAGCCTGGGGGCCGGGCAAAACATTCAGTACTTC.

The chain joins TRBV6-2 or TRBV6-3 to TRBJ2-5; D ambiguous. The germline V gene has CDR1 MNHEY and CDR2 SVGEGT. V lost 0 bases, J lost 2 bases, and 10 bases lay in between. This CDR3 comprises 15 residues. The CDR3 reads CASSYSSWQQETQYF. CDR3 sequence (DNA): TGTGCCAGCAGTTACTCGAGCTGGCAGCAAGAGACCCAGTACTTC.

The chain links TRBV3-1 to TRBJ2-2; D is unclear. The germline V gene encodes CDR1 LGHDT and CDR2 YNNKEL (reference sequence). The V and J ends lost 4 bases and 7 bases respectively, with 7 bases between them. CDR3 length: 12 amino acids. The DNA for the CDR3 is TGTGCCAGCAGCCTACAGCACGGGGAGCTGTTTTTT. Its protein product is CASSLQHGELFF. The full variable domain, with the rest looked up from reference TRBV3-1 and TRBJ2-2, is DTAVSQTPKYLVTQMGNDKSIKCEQNLGHDTMYWYKQDSKKFLKIMFSYNNKELIINETVPNRFSPKSPDKAHLNLHINSLELGDSAVYFCASSLQHGELFFGEGSRLTVL.

This chain joins TRBV4-1 and TRBJ2-1; D possibly corresponds to TRBD2 (5 bases). Germline V lookup: CDR1 MGHRA, CDR2 YSYEKL. The CDR3 runs to 14 residues. V was shortened by 4 bases and J by 2 bases, with 9 bases between the two germline ends. As DNA, the CDR3 is TGCGCCAGCAGCCCCTCCGGGGCCTACAATGAGCAGTTCTTC. This codes for CASSPSGAYNEQFF.

This chain connects TRBV20-1 to TRBJ1-1, with TRBD1 matching over 11 bases. This CDR3 spans 14 amino acids. The germline V gene has CDR1 DFQATT and CDR2 SNEGSKA (reference sequence). V dropped 1 base and J dropped 4; count of bases not matched to a gene: 2. This CDR3 is CSARAGTGGTEAFF. DNA of the CDR3: TGCAGTGCTAGAGCCGGGACAGGGGGCACTGAAGCTTTCTTT.

In nucleotides, the CDR3 is TGTGCCACCAGTGCCAGGGATGGCAATCAGCCCCAGCATTTT. Residues: CATSARDGNQPQHF. The chain has TRBV24-1 and TRBJ1-5; a possible D gene is TRBD1 (5 bases). The V gene lost 5 bases and the J gene lost 2 bases, with 9 bases spanning the gap. This CDR3 is built from 14 residues. Per the germline V gene, CDR1 is KGHDR and CDR2 is SFDVKD.

The rearrangement uses TRBV28 and TRBJ1-5; D is undetermined. V lost 2 bases and J 7 bases, leaving 6 bases between the germline ends. The germline CDR1 and CDR2 sequences are MDHEN and SYDVKM. The CDR3 runs 12 residues. In DNA form, the CDR3 reads TGTGCCAGCAGTTTAGTCGGGCAGCCCCAGCATTTT. This translates into CASSLVGQPQHF.

The chain uses TRBV11-2 and TRBJ1-2; D is unresolved. The length of the CDR3 is 14 residues. Per the germline V gene, CDR1 is SGHAT and CDR2 is FQNNGV. V gave up 5 bases and J gave up 8 bases, with 18 bases separating them. The CDR3 DNA sequence: TGTGCCAGCAGCATTTCAGGCCTCGACGGCGGCTACACCTTC. It codes for CASSISGLDGGYTF.

This chain uses TRBV5-1 with TRBJ1-5; TRBD1 might be the D (5 bases). CDR3 length: 15 residues. Germline CDR1 SGHRS, CDR2 YFSETQ. Trimming shortened V by 2 bases and J by 2 bases, and 11 bases separated the two germline ends. The CDR3 region is CASSFGTGGNQPQHF. CDR3 sequence (DNA): TGCGCCAGCAGCTTCGGGACGGGCGGCAATCAGCCCCAGCATTTT.

The chain uses TRBV20-1 and TRBJ2-1; possibly TRBD2 for D (8 bases). V lost 6 bases to trimming and J lost 0 bases, with 18 bases between them. The CDR3 spans 16 residues. Germline CDR1 and CDR2: DFQATT and SNEGSKA (reference sequence). CDR3 amino acids: CSALGRGPSSYNEQFF. The CDR3 bases are TGCAGTGCCCTCGGGAGGGGGCCTAGCTCCTACAATGAGCAGTTCTTC.

The chain is built from TRBV5-1 and TRBJ1-2, with D perhaps TRBD1 (5 bases). CDR3 size: 12 residues. Trimming left V 1 base short and J 6 bases short, with 7 bases between. Per the germline V gene, CDR1 is SGHRS and CDR2 is YFSETQ. The CDR3 sequence: CASSLSGNGYTF. In DNA, the CDR3 is TGCGCCAGCAGCTTGTCAGGGAATGGCTACACCTTC.

This chain links TRBV12-3 or TRBV12-4 with TRBJ2-5; TRBD1 aligns across 7 bases. The CDR3 is made up of 14 amino acids. V shed 6 bases and J 5 bases; nucleotides not matched to a gene: 9. CDR3 DNA sequence: TGTGCCAGCAGCCCAACGACAGGGCTCGAGACCCAGTACTTC. Amino acids: CASSPTTGLETQYF.